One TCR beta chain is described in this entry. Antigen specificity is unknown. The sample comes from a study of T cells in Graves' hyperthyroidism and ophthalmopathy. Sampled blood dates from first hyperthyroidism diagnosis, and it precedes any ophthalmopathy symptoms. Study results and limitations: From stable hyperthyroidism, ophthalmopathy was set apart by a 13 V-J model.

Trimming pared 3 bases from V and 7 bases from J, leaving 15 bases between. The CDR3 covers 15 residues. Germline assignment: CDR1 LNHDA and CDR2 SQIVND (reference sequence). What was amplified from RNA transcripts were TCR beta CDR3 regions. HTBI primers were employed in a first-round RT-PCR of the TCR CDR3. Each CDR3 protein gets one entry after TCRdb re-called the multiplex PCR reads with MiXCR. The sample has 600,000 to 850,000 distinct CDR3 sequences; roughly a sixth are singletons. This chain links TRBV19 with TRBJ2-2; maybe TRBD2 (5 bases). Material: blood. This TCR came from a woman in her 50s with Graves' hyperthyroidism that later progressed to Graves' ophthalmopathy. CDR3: CASSIPGVVVGELFF. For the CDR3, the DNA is TGTGCCAGTAGTATCCCCGGGGTTGTCGTCGGGGAGCTGTTTTTT.